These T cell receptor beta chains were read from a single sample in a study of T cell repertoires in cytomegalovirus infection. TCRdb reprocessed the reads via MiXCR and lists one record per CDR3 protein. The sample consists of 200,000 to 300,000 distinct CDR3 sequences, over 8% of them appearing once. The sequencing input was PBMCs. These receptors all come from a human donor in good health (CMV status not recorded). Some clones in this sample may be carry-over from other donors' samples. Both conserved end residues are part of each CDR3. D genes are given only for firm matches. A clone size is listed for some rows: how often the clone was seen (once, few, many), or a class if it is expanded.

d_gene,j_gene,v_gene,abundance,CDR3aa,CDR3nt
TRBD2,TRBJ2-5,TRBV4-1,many,CASSQEARRTGGKTQYF,TGCGCCAGCAGCCAAGAAGCGAGGAGGACGGGGGGGAAGACCCAGTACTTC
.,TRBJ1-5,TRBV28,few,CASRTSILQGTWNQPQHF,TGTGCCAGCAGAACCTCGATTCTTCAGGGGACCTGGAATCAGCCCCAGCATTTT
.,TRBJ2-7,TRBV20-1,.,CSAYPFRGSLFEQYF,TGCAGTGCCTACCCCTTCAGAGGGAGCCTATTCGAGCAGTACTTC
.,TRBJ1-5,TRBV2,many,CASSDTTFYSNQPQHF,TGTGCCAGCAGTGATACGACATTTTATAGCAATCAGCCCCAGCATTTT
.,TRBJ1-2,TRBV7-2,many,CASSLDASAQNYGYTF,TGTGCCAGCAGCTTAGATGCTTCGGCTCAGAACTATGGCTACACCTTC
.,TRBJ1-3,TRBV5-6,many,CASSSPVSSGNTIYF,TGTGCCAGCAGCTCCCCAGTCTCCTCTGGAAACACCATATATTTT
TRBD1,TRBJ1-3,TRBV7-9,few,CASSTRQGDTIYF,TGTGCCAGCAGCACCCGACAGGGGGACACCATATATTTT
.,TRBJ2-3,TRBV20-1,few,CSAAQGPPPYF,TGCAGTGCTGCCCAGGGCCCGCCCCCGTATTTT
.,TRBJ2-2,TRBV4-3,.,CASSRAWAGAGQNTGELFF,TGCGCCAGCAGCCGGGCGTGGGCAGGGGCCGGTCAGAACACCGGGGAGCTGTTTTTT
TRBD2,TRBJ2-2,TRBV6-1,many,CASLDSGRVNTGELFF,TGTGCCAGCCTGGATAGCGGGAGGGTTAACACCGGGGAGCTGTTTTTT
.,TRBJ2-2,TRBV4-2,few,CASSGARTGELFF,TGTGCCAGCAGTGGAGCCCGCACCGGGGAGCTGTTTTTT
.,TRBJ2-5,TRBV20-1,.,CSARDWALAVETQYF,TGCAGTGCTAGAGATTGGGCCTTGGCGGTAGAGACCCAGTACTTC
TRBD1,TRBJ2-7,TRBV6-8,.,CASSYRARDRARGEQYF,TGTGCCAGCAGTTACCGTGCCCGGGACAGGGCAAGGGGGGAGCAGTACTTC
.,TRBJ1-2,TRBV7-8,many,CASSLLVGTTNYGYTF,TGTGCCAGCAGCTTACTTGTAGGCACGACCAACTATGGCTACACCTTC
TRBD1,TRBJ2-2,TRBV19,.,CASSILTGGASGELFF,TGTGCCAGTAGTATTTTGACAGGGGGCGCGTCCGGGGAGCTGTTTTTT
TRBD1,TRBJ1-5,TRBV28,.,CASSRDRDRPQHF,TGTGCCAGCAGTAGGGACAGGGATCGGCCCCAGCATTTT
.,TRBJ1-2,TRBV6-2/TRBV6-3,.,CASSSFGTRGTYGYTF,TGTGCCAGCAGTAGCTTCGGGACTCGGGGCACCTATGGCTACACCTTC
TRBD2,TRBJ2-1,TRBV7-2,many,CASSLAGLAGGVGNEQFF,TGTGCCAGCAGCTTAGCGGGACTAGCGGGGGGGGTGGGCAATGAGCAGTTCTTC
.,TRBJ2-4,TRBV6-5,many,CASSYLTGRGSGIQYF,TGTGCCAGCAGTTACTTGACAGGACGAGGTTCGGGCATTCAGTACTTC
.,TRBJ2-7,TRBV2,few,CASTLNSVGGF,TGTGCCAGCACCCTCAACTCGGTCGGCGGATTC
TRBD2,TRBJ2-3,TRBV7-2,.,CASSPLGRARTDTQYF,TGTGCCAGCAGCCCACTAGGGAGGGCACGCACAGATACGCAGTATTTT
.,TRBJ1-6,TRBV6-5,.,CASRTPGGNNSPLHF,TGTGCCAGCAGGACCCCCGGGGGCAATAATTCACCCCTCCACTTT
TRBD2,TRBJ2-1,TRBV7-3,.,CASSLTLSGAGYNEQFF,TGTGCCAGCAGCTTAACGTTAAGCGGGGCCGGGTACAATGAGCAGTTCTTC
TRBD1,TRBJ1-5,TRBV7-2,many,CASSATGAGPNQPQHF,TGTGCCAGCAGCGCCACAGGGGCCGGCCCTAATCAGCCCCAGCATTTT
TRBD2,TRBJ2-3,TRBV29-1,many,CSVEVVAGESDTQYF,TGCAGCGTTGAAGTGGTAGCGGGAGAGTCAGATACGCAGTATTTT
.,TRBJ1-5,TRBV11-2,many,CASSLGSYQPQHF,TGTGCCAGCAGCTTAGGGTCGTATCAGCCCCAGCATTTT
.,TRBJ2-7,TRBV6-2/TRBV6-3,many,CASSPDRIATYEQYF,TGTGCCAGCAGTCCCGACAGAATCGCCACCTACGAGCAGTACTTC
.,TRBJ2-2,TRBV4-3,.,CASSQEMVTGEDGELFF,TGCGCCAGCAGCCAAGAGATGGTTACGGGAGAGGACGGGGAGCTGTTTTTT
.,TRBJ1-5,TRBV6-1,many,CASSELEGISNQPQHF,TGTGCCAGCAGTGAATTAGAGGGAATTAGCAATCAGCCCCAGCATTTT
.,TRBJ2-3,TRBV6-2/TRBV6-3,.,CASSYGPTDTQYF,TGTGCCAGCAGTTATGGACCCACAGATACGCAGTATTTT
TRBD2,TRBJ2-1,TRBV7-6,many,CASSSITLAGGSYNEQFF,TGTGCCAGCAGCTCGATCACCTTAGCGGGGGGCTCCTACAATGAGCAGTTCTTC
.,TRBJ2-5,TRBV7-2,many,CASSLTSRETQYF,TGTGCCAGCAGCTTAACTAGCCGAGAGACCCAGTACTTC
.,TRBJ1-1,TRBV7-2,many,CASSPLTETEAFF,TGTGCCAGCAGCCCCCTGACAGAGACTGAAGCTTTCTTT
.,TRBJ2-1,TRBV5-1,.,CASSFGGGTHNEQFF,TGCGCCAGCAGCTTTGGTGGCGGCACCCACAATGAGCAGTTCTTC
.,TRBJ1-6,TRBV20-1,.,CSARGLTENSPLHF,TGCAGTGCTAGAGGTTTGACTGAGAATTCACCCCTCCACTTT
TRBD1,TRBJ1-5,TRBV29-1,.,CSVGGQADQPQHF,TGCAGCGTTGGGGGACAGGCCGATCAGCCCCAGCATTTT
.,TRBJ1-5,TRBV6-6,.,CASSASRGKWNQPQHF,TGTGCCAGCAGTGCCTCGAGAGGCAAGTGGAATCAGCCCCAGCATTTT
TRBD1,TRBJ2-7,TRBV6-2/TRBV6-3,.,CASSYRTGTGIYEQYF,TGTGCCAGCAGTTACCGAACGGGGACAGGGATATACGAGCAGTACTTC
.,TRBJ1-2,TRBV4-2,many,CASSQDTGGAGYGYTF,TGTGCCAGCAGCCAAGATACGGGGGGCGCCGGCTATGGCTACACCTTC
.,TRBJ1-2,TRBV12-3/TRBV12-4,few,CASSVRAGVGYTF,TGTGCCAGCTCAGTCCGGGCAGGGGTCGGCTACACCTTC
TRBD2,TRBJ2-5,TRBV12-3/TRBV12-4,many,CASRRTSGGAETQYF,TGTGCCAGCAGACGCACTAGCGGGGGGGCAGAGACCCAGTACTTC
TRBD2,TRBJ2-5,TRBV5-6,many,CASSLEASGRRDRETQYF,TGTGCCAGCAGCTTGGAGGCTAGCGGGAGGCGGGACCGTGAGACCCAGTACTTC
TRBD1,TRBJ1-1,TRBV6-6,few,CASSYPALRGQNTEAFF,TGTGCCAGCAGTTACCCAGCCCTCAGGGGGCAGAACACTGAAGCTTTCTTT
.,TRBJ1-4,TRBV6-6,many,CASSSREELFF,TGTGCCAGCAGTTCTAGGGAGGAACTGTTTTTT
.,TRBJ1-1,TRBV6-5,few,CASSRISRGSNTEAFF,TGTGCCAGCAGTCGTATTAGCCGGGGTTCGAACACTGAAGCTTTCTTT
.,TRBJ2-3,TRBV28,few,CASSSPALGTDTQYF,TGTGCCAGCAGTTCCCCGGCCTTGGGCACAGATACGCAGTATTTT
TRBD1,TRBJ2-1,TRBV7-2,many,CASSSKGAVYNEQFF,TGTGCCAGCAGCTCAAAGGGGGCCGTTTACAATGAGCAGTTCTTC
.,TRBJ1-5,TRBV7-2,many,CASSLSVGISNQPQHF,TGTGCCAGCAGCCTCTCGGTTGGTATTAGCAATCAGCCCCAGCATTTT
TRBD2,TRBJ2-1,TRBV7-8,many,CASSFLAGAYNEQFF,TGTGCCAGCAGCTTTCTAGCGGGGGCCTACAATGAGCAGTTCTTC
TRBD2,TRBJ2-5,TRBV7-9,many,CASSPVEREWETQYF,TGTGCCAGCAGCCCCGTCGAGCGGGAGTGGGAGACCCAGTACTTC
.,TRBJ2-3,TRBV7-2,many,CASSRLQGADTQYF,TGTGCCAGCAGCAGGCTCCAAGGGGCAGATACGCAGTATTTT
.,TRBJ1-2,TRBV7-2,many,CASSLGGQAMGGYTF,TGTGCCAGCAGCTTAGGGGGGCAGGCCATGGGGGGCTACACCTTC
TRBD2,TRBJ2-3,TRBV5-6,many,CASSLPGLASSGTQYF,TGTGCCAGCAGCCTGCCGGGACTAGCGTCTTCTGGTACGCAGTATTTT
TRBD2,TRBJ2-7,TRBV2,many,CASTGTSGPYEQYF,TGTGCCAGCACCGGGACTAGCGGGCCCTACGAGCAGTACTTC
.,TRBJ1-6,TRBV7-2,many,CASSFRPDSSYNSPLHF,TGTGCCAGCAGCTTTCGCCCGGACAGCTCCTATAATTCACCCCTCCACTTT
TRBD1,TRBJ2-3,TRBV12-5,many,CASGNRDRGTDTQYF,TGTGCTAGTGGTAACAGGGACAGGGGCACAGATACGCAGTATTTT
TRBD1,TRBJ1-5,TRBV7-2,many,CASSLGQGAGQPQHF,TGTGCCAGCAGCTTAGGGCAGGGGGCGGGTCAGCCCCAGCATTTT